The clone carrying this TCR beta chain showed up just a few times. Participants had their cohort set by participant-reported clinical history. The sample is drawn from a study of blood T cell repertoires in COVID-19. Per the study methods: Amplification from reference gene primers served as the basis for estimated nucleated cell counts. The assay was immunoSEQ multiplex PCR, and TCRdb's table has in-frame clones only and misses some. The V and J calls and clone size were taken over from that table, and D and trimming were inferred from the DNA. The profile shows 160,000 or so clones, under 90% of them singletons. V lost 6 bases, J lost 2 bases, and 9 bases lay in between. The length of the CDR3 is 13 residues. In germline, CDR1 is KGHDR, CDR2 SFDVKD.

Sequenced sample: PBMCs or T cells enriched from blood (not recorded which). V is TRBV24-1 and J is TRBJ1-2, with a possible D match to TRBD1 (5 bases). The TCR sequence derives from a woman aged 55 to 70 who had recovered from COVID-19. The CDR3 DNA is TGTGCCACCAGTTGGGGCGAGAACTATGGCTACACCTTC. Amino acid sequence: CATSWGENYGYTF.